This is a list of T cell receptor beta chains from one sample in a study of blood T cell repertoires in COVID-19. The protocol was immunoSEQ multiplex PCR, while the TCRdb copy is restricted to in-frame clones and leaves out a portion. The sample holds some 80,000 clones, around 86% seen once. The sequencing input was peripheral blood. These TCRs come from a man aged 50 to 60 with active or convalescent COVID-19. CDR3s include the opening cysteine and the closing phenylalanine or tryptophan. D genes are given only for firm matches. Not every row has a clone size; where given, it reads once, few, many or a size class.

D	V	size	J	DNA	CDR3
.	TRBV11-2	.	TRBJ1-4	TGTGCCAGCAGCTTAACCCGGGGAGCTAATGAAAAACTGTTTTTT	CASSLTRGANEKLFF
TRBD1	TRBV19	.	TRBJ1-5	TGTGCCAGCCGGACAGGGGTGTATAGCAATCAGCCCCAGCATTTT	CASRTGVYSNQPQHF
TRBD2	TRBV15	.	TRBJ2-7	TGTGCCACCAGCAGAGGGGGTAGCGGGGACTACGAGCAGTACTTC	CATSRGGSGDYEQYF
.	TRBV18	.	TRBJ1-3	TGTGCCAGCTCACCACCTACAACAGGAGTAATCCTTGGAAACACCATATATTTT	CASSPPTTGVILGNTIYF
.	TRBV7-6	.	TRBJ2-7	TGTGCCAGCAGCTTCCCGGGGTCCTACGAGCAGTACTTC	CASSFPGSYEQYF
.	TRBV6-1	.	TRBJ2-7	TGTGCCAGCAGTGAACGGCGAGGCGGCTACGAGCAGTACTTC	CASSERRGGYEQYF
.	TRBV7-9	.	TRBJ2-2	TGTGCCAGCAGCTTAAGCCAGAACACCGGGGAGCTGTTTTTT	CASSLSQNTGELFF
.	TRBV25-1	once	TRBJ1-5	TGTGCCAGCAGTGCGGACGGGAATAGCAATCAGCCCCAGCATTTT	CASSADGNSNQPQHF
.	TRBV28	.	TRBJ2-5	TGTGCCAGCAGTCCCACGGTGGAGACCCAGTACTTC	CASSPTVETQYF
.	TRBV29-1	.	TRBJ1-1	TGCAGCGTTAACACGGGAGGGAACACTGAAGCTTTCTTT	CSVNTGGNTEAFF
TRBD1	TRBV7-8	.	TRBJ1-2	TGTGCCAGCAGCTCCGTCGGGACAGGGCCCTATGGCTACACCTTC	CASSSVGTGPYGYTF
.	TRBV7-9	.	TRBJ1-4	TGTGCCAGCAGCAAAAGTCGGGCAACTAATGAAAAACTGTTTTTT	CASSKSRATNEKLFF
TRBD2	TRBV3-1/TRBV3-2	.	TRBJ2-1	TGTGCCAGCAGCCGTCAAGCGGGGCGTTACAATGAGCAGTTCTTC	CASSRQAGRYNEQFF
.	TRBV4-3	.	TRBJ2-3	TGCGCCAGCAGCCTCTCGGGGGGCGGGGGTTCAGATACGCAGTATTTT	CASSLSGGGGSDTQYF
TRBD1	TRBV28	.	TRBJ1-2	TGTGCCTCCCGGCGACAGGGGACAAAAAACTATGGCTACACCTTC	CASRRQGTKNYGYTF
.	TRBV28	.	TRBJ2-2	TGTGCCAGCAGTTTAGTGCACAGGGAGAACACCGGGGAGCTGTTTTTT	CASSLVHRENTGELFF
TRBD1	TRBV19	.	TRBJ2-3	TGTGCCAGTAGTATTGACGGGACAGGGGGCACAGATACGCAGTATTTT	CASSIDGTGGTDTQYF
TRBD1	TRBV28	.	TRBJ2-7	TGTGCCAGCAGTTTACTCAGGGGGTACGAGCAGTACTTC	CASSLLRGYEQYF
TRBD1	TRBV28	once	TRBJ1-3	TGTGCCAGCAGCTCCGGACAGGTTGTCTCTGGAAACACCATATATTTT	CASSSGQVVSGNTIYF
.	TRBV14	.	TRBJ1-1	TGTGCCAGCAGCCAGGTTACCGGGTTTATGAACACTGAAGCTTTCTTT	CASSQVTGFMNTEAFF
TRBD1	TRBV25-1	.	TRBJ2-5	TGTGCCAGCAGTGAAACAGGGGGCGATCAAGAGACCCAGTACTTC	CASSETGGDQETQYF
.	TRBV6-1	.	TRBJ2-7	TGTGCCAGCAGTGAGGCAGGGGAGACCTACGAGCAGTACTTC	CASSEAGETYEQYF
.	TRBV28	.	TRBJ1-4	TGTGCCAGCAGTCTCGACAGCTTATTCAATGAAAAACTGTTTTTT	CASSLDSLFNEKLFF
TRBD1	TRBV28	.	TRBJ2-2	TGTGCCAGCAGTTCTGGGACAGGGACGGTCGGGGAGCTGTTTTTT	CASSSGTGTVGELFF
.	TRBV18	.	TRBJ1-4	TGTGCCAGCTCACGGTCTTTATTGGACTCAACTAATGAAAAACTGTTTTTT	CASSRSLLDSTNEKLFF
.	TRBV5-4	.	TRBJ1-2	TGTGCCAGCAGTACAGGGTTAGCTAACTATGGCTACACCTTC	CASSTGLANYGYTF
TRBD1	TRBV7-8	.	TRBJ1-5	TGTGCCAGCAGCCCGACAATGGACAGGGGCTCGCAGCCCCAGCATTTT	CASSPTMDRGSQPQHF
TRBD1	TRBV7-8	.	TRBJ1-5	TGTGCCAGCAGCTGGGACAGGGGGAATCAGCCCCAGCATTTT	CASSWDRGNQPQHF
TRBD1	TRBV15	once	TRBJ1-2	TGTGCCACCAGCAGAGATCTCCCAACAGGGGGTTGGTATGGCTACACCTTC	CATSRDLPTGGWYGYTF
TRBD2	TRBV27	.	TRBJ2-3	TGTGCCAGCAGTAGAGGGGCTAGCGGTGCAGATACGCAGTATTTT	CASSRGASGADTQYF
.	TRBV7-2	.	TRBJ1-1	TGTGCCACCGCTCGCTTGATGGCGGGGACTGAAGCTTTCTTT	CATARLMAGTEAFF
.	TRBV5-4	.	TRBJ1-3	TGTGCCAGCAGCTTCGGGAGCTCTGGAAACACCATATATTTT	CASSFGSSGNTIYF
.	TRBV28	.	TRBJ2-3	TGTGCCAGCAGCCCCCGCGGGGGCACAGATACGCAGTATTTT	CASSPRGGTDTQYF
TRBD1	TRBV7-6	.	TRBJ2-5	TGTGCCAGCAGCTTCCTAGGACAGGGTAGTGAGACCCAGTACTTC	CASSFLGQGSETQYF
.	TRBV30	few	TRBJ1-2	TGTGCCTGGAGTGTAGGAGCAGGGGTCGGCTACACCTTC	CAWSVGAGVGYTF
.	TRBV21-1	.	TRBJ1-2	TGTGCCAGCAGCAAATCTGGGGAGGGTGACCGAGCTAACTATGGCTACACCTTC	CASSKSGEGDRANYGYTF
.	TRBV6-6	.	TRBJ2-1	TGTGCCAGCAGTGGCCTAGCGTACAATGAGCAGTTCTTC	CASSGLAYNEQFF
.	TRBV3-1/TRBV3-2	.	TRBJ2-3	TGTGCCAGCAGCCTCGAGCGGGATACGCAGTATTTT	CASSLERDTQYF
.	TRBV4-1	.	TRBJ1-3	TGCGCCAGCAGCCAAGTTCGAGTTGCTGGAAACACCATATATTTT	CASSQVRVAGNTIYF
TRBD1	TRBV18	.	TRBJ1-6	TGTGCCAGCTCATTGCAGGGGGATTATAATTCACCCCTCCACTTT	CASSLQGDYNSPLHF
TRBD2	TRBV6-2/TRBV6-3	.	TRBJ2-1	TGTGCCAGCAGCACCGGGGGGGGGCCAGGCGACAACGATGAGCAGTTCTTC	CASSTGGGPGDNDEQFF
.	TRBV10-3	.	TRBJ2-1	TGTGCCATCAGTGCCCAACAGGGATATGAGCAGTTCTTC	CAISAQQGYEQFF
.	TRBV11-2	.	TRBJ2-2	TGTGCCAGCAGCTTAACAGACACCGGGGAGCTGTTTTTT	CASSLTDTGELFF
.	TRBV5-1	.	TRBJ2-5	TGCGCCAGCAGCTTGGAGCGGACGGCTGAAGAGACCCAGTACTTC	CASSLERTAEETQYF
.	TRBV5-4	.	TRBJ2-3	TGTGCCAGCAGCTTGGTTCTAGCCGGAGATACGCAGTATTTT	CASSLVLAGDTQYF
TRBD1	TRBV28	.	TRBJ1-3	TGTGCCAGCAGTTTGGGGACAGTCTCTGGAAACACCATATATTTT	CASSLGTVSGNTIYF
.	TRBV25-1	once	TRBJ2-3	TGTGCCAGCAGTGACTCACGGGGGGCCTTCACAGATACGCAGTATTTT	CASSDSRGAFTDTQYF